These 8 T cell receptor beta chains were all obtained from the same sample, sequenced in a study of T cell repertoires in aging, cancer and after chemotherapy. Multiplex touch-down PCR with TRB-A/B primers amplified rearranged V-D-J TRB sequences. One entry per CDR3 protein results from TCRdb running MiXCR on the multiplex PCR reads. The table includes fewer than 9,500 distinct CDR3 sequences, around a third detected once. TCR beta rearrangements were amplified from peripheral blood genomic DNA. Sequences were obtained from blood. The source of these receptors is a human donor in good health.

J is TRBJ1-4 and V is TRBV5-1, with 7 positions matching TRBD1. This CDR3 region has 18 residues. The germline CDR1 and CDR2 sequences are SGHRS and YFSETQ. V lost 3 bases and J lost 4; bases outside the gene matches: 15. The CDR3, as DNA: TGCGCCAGCAGCTCGGGACAGCACGGTGTGGGGAGTAATGAAAAACTGTTTTTT. It translates to CASSSGQHGVGSNEKLFF.

This clonotype occurred a few times. The chain combines TRBV30 with TRBJ1-5; D unclear. The CDR3 runs to 13 residues. Germline values: CDR1 GTSNPN, CDR2 SVGIG (reference sequence). With 0 bases removed from V and 3 bases from J, the gap between germline ends came to 6 bases. In DNA, the CDR3 is TGTGCCTGGAGTGTATCGGACAATCAGCCCCAGCATTTT. The encoded protein is CAWSVSDNQPQHF.

The V gene is TRBV10-3, the J gene TRBJ1-5; D is undetermined. The V and J ends lost 0 bases and 8 bases respectively, with 11 bases between them. The CDR3 consists of 14 residues. From germline, CDR1 is ENHRY and CDR2 SYGVKD. CDR3 nucleotide sequence: TGTGCCATCAGTGAGTCGTCATTACAGAAGCCCCAGCATTTT. The encoded protein is CAISESSLQKPQHF.

V is TRBV6-2 or TRBV6-3 and J is TRBJ2-3; TRBD2 matches at 8 bases. CDR3 length equals 15 residues. With 6 bases clipped from V and 6 bases from J, the junction kept 11 bases outside the gene matches. The germline CDR1 and CDR2 sequences are MNHEY and SVGEGT. CDR3 in amino acids: CASSPPAGGADTQYF. The CDR3, as DNA: TGTGCCAGCAGCCCCCCGGCGGGGGGCGCGGATACGCAGTATTTT.

This chain joins TRBV14 and TRBJ2-2; no clear D. CDR3 size: 12 residues. V shed 9 bases and J shed 0 bases, with 5 bases lying between them. CDR1 is SGHDN and CDR2 is FVKESK in the germline V gene. DNA for the CDR3: TGTGCCAGTTTAGCGAACACCGGGGAGCTGTTTTTT. As protein: CASLANTGELFF. The variable domain in full, with the rest retrieved from reference TRBV14 and TRBJ2-2, is EAGVTQFPSHSVIEKGQTVTLRCDPISGHDNLYWYRRVMGKEIKFLLHFVKESKQDESGMPNNRFLAERTGGTYSTLKVQPAELEDSGVYFCASLANTGELFFGEGSRLTVL.

The rearrangement uses TRBV12-3 or TRBV12-4 and TRBJ1-6; TRBD1 matches at 8 bases. The V and J ends lost 5 bases and 9 bases, in that order; junction bases with no gene match: 0. The CDR3 is made up of 12 amino acids. Written as DNA, the CDR3 is TGTGCCAGCAGTGGACAGGGTTCACCCCTCCACTTT. Encoded protein: CASSGQGSPLHF.

The chain employs TRBV5-6 and TRBJ2-7; D may correspond to TRBD1 or TRBD2 (5 bases each). Germline CDR1 is SGHDT and CDR2 is YYEEEE. The CDR3 totals 14 residues. V dropped 3 bases and J dropped 1 base, with 11 bases sitting between them. In nucleotides, the CDR3 is TGTGCCAGCAGCTCCGTGGGACGGTCCTACGAGCAGTACTTC. It specifies CASSSVGRSYEQYF.

The rearrangement joins TRBV6-5 to TRBJ2-5; D is undetermined. Per germline, CDR1 MNHEY and CDR2 SVGAGI. The CDR3 loop spans 12 amino acids. V was pared by 2 bases and J by 5 bases, with 6 bases between. The CDR3, as DNA: TGTGCCAGCAGTTACAACTGGGAGACCCAGTACTTC. It encodes CASSYNWETQYF.